This entry lists 15 T cell receptor beta chains sequenced from one sample in a study of graft-versus-host responses after intestinal transplantation. Profiling relied on immunoSEQ multiplex PCR, and the TCRdb table lists in-frame clones only, not all of them. This sample has more than 65,000 clones, with over 75% found just once. Antigens of these TCRs are unknown. The sample in question was unstimulated CD4+ T cells sorted from spleen or lymph node cells, obtained before transplant. The source of these receptors is a human donor who was the organ donor for an intestinal transplant.

The CDR3 loop reads CASSEGTGGRNQPQHF. CDR3 sequence (DNA): TGTGCCAGCAGTGAAGGGACAGGGGGGCGCAATCAGCCCCAGCATTTT. V gene TRBV6-1 combines with J gene TRBJ1-5; 10 bases align to TRBD1. This CDR3 has 16 residues. The germline V gene encodes CDR1 MNHNS and CDR2 SASEGT. With 1 base clipped from V and 2 bases from J, the junction kept 2 bases outside the gene matches.

The DNA of the CDR3 is TGCGCCAGCAGTCTACTAGGGGGAGGGGAGGAAAAACTGTTTTTT. Encoded protein: CASSLLGGGEEKLFF. V gene TRBV4-1 combines with J gene TRBJ1-4; possible D gene TRBD1, 6 bases. V lost 6 bases and J 8 bases, leaving 19 bases between the germline ends. Germline loops: CDR1 MGHRA, CDR2 YSYEKL. The CDR3 totals 15 residues.

The rearrangement links TRBV18 to TRBJ2-5; D perhaps matches TRBD1 (6 bases). The CDR3 extends over 14 amino acids. The V and J ends lost 5 bases and 1 base respectively, with 11 bases between them. CDR1 KGHSH and CDR2 LQKENI come from the germline V gene. The chain's CDR3 is CASSATGSQETQYF. The CDR3, as DNA: TGTGCCAGCTCAGCAACAGGGTCCCAAGAGACCCAGTACTTC.

CDR3: CASSFKGGSSPLHF. The CDR3 region has the DNA TGTGCCAGCAGTTTCAAGGGAGGTTCTTCACCCCTCCACTTT. The chain recombines TRBV6-6 with TRBJ1-6, with unresolved D. This CDR3 region has 14 residues. The V end lost 4 bases, the J end lost 9 bases, and 13 bases lay between the germline ends. Germline CDR1 MNHNY, CDR2 SVGAGI (reference sequence).

This sequence joins TRBV19 and TRBJ2-1; 11 positions agree with TRBD2. Germline-derived CDR1 and CDR2 are LNHDA and SQIVND (reference sequence). V shed 2 bases and J 0 bases; nucleotides not matched to a gene: 6. The CDR3 spans 18 residues. The CDR3 coding sequence is TGTGCCAGTAGTATACTAGCGGGGGGCCGGAGCTCCTACAATGAGCAGTTCTTC. This encodes CASSILAGGRSSYNEQFF.

V gene TRBV28 combines with J gene TRBJ1-4; 8 bases map to TRBD1. The CDR3 covers 12 residues. The V gene's germline CDR1 is MDHEN and CDR2 SYDVKM. V was clipped by 4 bases and J by 14 bases; unmatched bases: 6. CDR3 region: CASSSGQGKLFF. CDR3 in DNA: TGTGCCAGCAGTTCCGGACAGGGCAAGCTGTTTTTT.

The chain recombines TRBV6-5 with TRBJ2-5, with D tentatively TRBD2 (6 bases). Trimming cost V 6 bases and J 0 bases, with 8 bases left between them. Germline assignment: CDR1 MNHEY and CDR2 SVGAGI. The CDR3 runs 13 residues. The CDR3 spells CASRGGYQETQYF. CDR3 nucleotide sequence: TGTGCCAGCAGAGGAGGGTACCAAGAGACCCAGTACTTC.

The V and J genes are TRBV5-5 and TRBJ1-1; D gene ambiguous. CDR1 and CDR2 (germline): SGHKS, YYEKEE (reference sequence). Trimming removed 1 base from V and 2 bases from J, with 15 bases in between. CDR3 length equals 16 residues. For the CDR3, the DNA is TGTGCCAGCAGCTTGTATTCGGGGTGGTTAAACACTGAAGCTTTCTTT. Its translation: CASSLYSGWLNTEAFF.

This clone was seen a handful of times. J is TRBJ2-7 and V is TRBV7-2, with D uncertain. V was shortened by 1 base and J by 1 base, with 11 bases between the two germline ends. Germline values: CDR1 SGHTA, CDR2 FQGNSA. This CDR3 spans 15 amino acids. The CDR3 region is CASSLVTGGSYEQYV. Written as DNA, the CDR3 is TGTGCCAGCAGCTTAGTAACCGGCGGATCCTACGAGCAGTACGTC.

This clone was detected only a few times. The chain couples TRBV30 to TRBJ1-4, with TRBD1 matching over 8 bases. Trimming removed 4 bases from V and 2 bases from J; junction bases left unmatched: 0. In germline, CDR1 is GTSNPN, CDR2 SVGIG (reference sequence). This CDR3 is 13 amino acids long. CDR3 amino acids: CAWNRGTNEKLFF. The DNA of the CDR3 is TGTGCCTGGAACAGGGGGACTAATGAAAAACTGTTTTTT.

This chain joins TRBV5-6 and TRBJ2-5; 8 bases are a match to TRBD1. The V gene end was trimmed by 5 bases and the J gene end by 6 bases; junction bases not matched to a gene: 6. Germline CDR1 SGHDT, CDR2 YYEEEE. The CDR3 is 13 amino acids. The CDR3 nucleotides read TGTGCCAGCAGTGCGGACAGGGTACAGACCCAGTACTTC. Translation: CASSADRVQTQYF.

Only a few counts were recorded for this clone. This sequence joins TRBV11-2 and TRBJ1-3, with no clear D. There are 14 residues in the CDR3. Trimming left V 4 bases short and J 0 bases short, with 7 bases between. Germline-derived CDR1 and CDR2 are SGHAT and FQNNGV. In DNA form, the CDR3 reads TGTGCCAGCAGCTCCACGAGCTCTGGAAACACCATATATTTT. It is translated as CASSSTSSGNTIYF.

The chain carries TRBV15 and TRBJ1-4; D gene uncertain. The CDR3 length is 13 residues. Trimming stripped 8 bases from V and 4 bases from J, with 11 bases between. The germline gives CDR1 LNHNV, CDR2 YYDKDF (reference sequence). In DNA, the CDR3 is TGTGCCACCGCACAGAATATTAATGAAAAACTGTTTTTT. Protein product: CATAQNINEKLFF.

This clone was seen a few times. V usage is TRBV28 and J usage is TRBJ1-4, with TRBD1 matching over 10 bases. CDR1 and CDR2 (germline): MDHEN, SYDVKM. The CDR3 runs to 15 residues. Trimming at V came to 6 bases and at J to 8 bases, leaving 9 bases not matched to a gene. CDR3 coding DNA: TGTGCCAGCAGAGACAGGGGGCAAAGGGCGGAAAAACTGTTTTTT. Its translation: CASRDRGQRAEKLFF.

The chain couples TRBV9 to TRBJ2-3; D may be TRBD1 (5 bases). The CDR3 covers 17 residues. Between the trimmed V and J ends, which lost 0 bases and 0 bases, there was a span of 14 bases. CDR1 and CDR2 (germline): SGDLS, YYNGEE. CDR3 residues: CASSVAIGPGSTDTQYF. DNA for the CDR3: TGTGCCAGCAGCGTAGCTATTGGGCCAGGGAGCACAGATACGCAGTATTTT.